The TCR beta chain under discussion was sequenced for a study of blood T cell repertoires in COVID-19 (TCRdb year 2020). Regarding the complete study: Collaborator samples came from the United States, Italy and Spain and covered acute and convalescent phases of COVID-19. The material from the prospective study consisted of cDNA or gDNA derived from T cells, B-cell-depleted T cells, or PBMCs. Subjects who had been exposed to COVID-19, were actively infected with it, or had recovered from it provided the deeply sampled blood TCRbeta repertoires that made up the dataset. A freely available public database, intended as a resource for researchers studying the immune response to SARS-CoV-2, is where the repertoires were released. Samples were obtained from the ongoing ImmuneRACE study (first 160 participants) and from about 1,300 subjects provided by 6 global collaborators. A de-identified subject ID, COVID-19 status, age in years and sex were almost always included in the sample metadata. HLA class I and class II types, where available, came from metadata supplied by the sample provider rather than from assay-based typing. Findings and caveats that apply to the study as a whole: Clinical and demographic metadata were provided uncurated, with the amount varying by source and participant.

Collaborating institutions collected whole blood in K2EDTA tubes following their own protocols. For TCRbeta analysis, collaborator samples were shipped as frozen whole blood, as isolated PBMCs, or as DNA extracted from either sample type. TCRbeta CDR3 regions were amplified from genomic DNA using the immunoSEQ Assay, a bias-controlled multiplex PCR. The source study handled its data this way. The number of nucleated cells in each sample was estimated from the amplification of reference gene primers within the assay. Sequence reads were collapsed and filtered to measure the absolute abundance of every unique TCRbeta CDR3 rearrangement. For each sample, productive Simpson clonality was calculated as the square root of Simpson's diversity index across productive rearrangements. TCRdb provides this immuneACCESS table in a form limited to in-frame rearrangements. Some clones are lacking; in checked studies, under half of them reflect an unresolved V gene, and why the rest are absent is not known. Clone size and the V and J calls come from that table; the DNA yielded D and trimming. This sample comprises around 65,000 clones, 70% to 85% of them detected only once. The ten largest clones add up to approximately 16% of the sample.

Comment on this clone: Its antigen is unknown. Per-nucleotide qualities are absent, and no much larger clonotype sits a single base away.

Sequenced input: peripheral blood. The receptor was derived from a man at least 80 years old with active COVID-19.

This receptor carries the CDR3 CASSPRRGDTEAFF. The bases are TGTGCCAGCTCACCACGTCGGGGGGACACTGAAGCTTTCTTT. The chain is assembled from TRBV18 and TRBJ1-1; perhaps TRBD1 is the D gene, with 5 bases matching. The CDR3 starts with the cysteine, ends with the phenylalanine, and has 14 residues. Only the CDR3 portion is preserved as DNA: 42 bases, with reading frame beginning at the first base. CDR1 KGHSH and CDR2 LQKENI were looked up in the germline V gene. The V end loses 1 base and the J end loses 3 bases, and a stretch of 9 bases separates them.